The 26 T cell receptor beta chains given below trace back to one sample, sequenced in a study of blood T cell repertoires in COVID-19. Assay: immunoSEQ multiplex PCR; the TCRdb copy retains only in-frame clones and omits some. The table includes about 160,000 clones, 85% detected once. Sequencing used peripheral blood. These receptors originate from a human donor with acute or convalescent COVID-19. The donor label of this sample is uncertain.

This sequence joins TRBV19 and TRBJ1-3; D gene unclear. The CDR3 covers 13 residues. Trimming removed 7 bases from V and 2 bases from J, with 9 bases in between. Germline V gene lookup returns CDR1 LNHDA and CDR2 SQIVND (reference sequence). Here the CDR3 reads CASTLKAGNTIYF. DNA for the CDR3: TGTGCCAGTACACTGAAAGCTGGAAACACCATATATTTT.

Only a few counts were recorded for this clone. The rearrangement joins TRBV7-9 to TRBJ1-3; D is ambiguous. The CDR3 totals 16 residues. V lost 5 bases, J lost 0 bases, and 14 bases lay in between. From germline, CDR1 is SEHNR and CDR2 FQNEAQ (reference sequence). CDR3 bases: TGTGCCAGCAGCGACCTGGTGACGGGCTCTGGAAACACCATATATTTT. Translated: CASSDLVTGSGNTIYF.

V usage is TRBV30 and J usage is TRBJ1-2, with 9 bases matching TRBD1. J was trimmed by 7 bases and V by 4 bases; bases with no gene match: 7. The CDR3 has 13 residues. Germline values: CDR1 GTSNPN, CDR2 SVGIG (reference sequence). The CDR3 region has the DNA TGTGCCTGGACCTTGACAGGGGGTGGTGGCTACACCTTC. This gives the protein CAWTLTGGGGYTF.

This clone has more than one count but fewer than ten. The V and J genes are TRBV5-1 and TRBJ2-2, with 10 bases that match TRBD1. The CDR3 extends over 16 amino acids. V shed 4 bases, J shed 6 bases, and the junction held 9 bases outside the gene matches. Per germline, CDR1 SGHRS and CDR2 YFSETQ. The CDR3 DNA follows: TGCGCCAGCAGCCCGGGACAGGGGAGCATGGCCGGGGAGCTGTTTTTT. Translating gives CASSPGQGSMAGELFF.

This clone was seen many times. The rearrangement joins TRBV30 to TRBJ1-6; D uncertain. The CDR3 totals 17 residues. Per the germline V gene, CDR1 is GTSNPN and CDR2 is SVGIG (reference sequence). Deletions cut 2 bases from V and 2 bases from J, with 16 bases between. CDR3 protein: CAWSYLGGVTYNSPLHF. CDR3 DNA: TGTGCCTGGAGTTACCTTGGCGGGGTAACCTATAATTCACCCCTCCACTTT.

V gene TRBV19 combines with J gene TRBJ1-2; D uncertain. Germline assignment: CDR1 LNHDA and CDR2 SQIVND (reference sequence). This CDR3 spans 14 amino acids. Between the trimmed V and J ends, which lost 8 bases and 2 bases, there was a span of 15 bases. The CDR3 coding sequence is TGTGCCAGTCGCTTTCAAGCACCCAACTATGGCTACACCTTC. It yields the protein CASRFQAPNYGYTF.

The rearrangement links TRBV6-5 to TRBJ1-2, with a possible D match to TRBD1 (6 bases). Per germline, CDR1 MNHEY and CDR2 SVGAGI. This CDR3 is built from 15 residues. V was pared by 0 bases and J by 2 bases, with 10 bases between. The CDR3 here is CASSYSIQGNYGYTF. The CDR3 bases are TGTGCCAGCAGTTACTCGATTCAGGGGAACTATGGCTACACCTTC.

The V call is TRBV5-1, the J call TRBJ2-1; D is unclear. V lost 5 bases to trimming and J lost 5 bases, with 23 bases between them. The CDR3 length is 17 residues. Germline V CDR1 and CDR2: SGHRS, YFSETQ. CDR3 coding DNA: TGCGCCAGCAGGCGTAACACTCAGAGGCCCGGCCACAATGAGCAGTTCTTC. Residues: CASRRNTQRPGHNEQFF.

The table lists this clone with a few counts. The chain combines TRBV7-9 with TRBJ1-2, with D possibly TRBD1 on 6 matching bases. The germline gives CDR1 SEHNR, CDR2 FQNEAQ (reference sequence). Trimming removed 5 bases at V and 4 bases at J, with 14 bases between. The CDR3 is 14 amino acids. CDR3 sequence reads: CASSPRGAPYGYTF. In nucleotides, the CDR3 is TGTGCCAGCAGCCCTCGGGGGGCACCCTATGGCTACACCTTC.

V is TRBV6-2 or TRBV6-3 and J is TRBJ1-1; 7 bases fit TRBD1. CDR3 size: 15 residues. J gave up 0 bases and V 5 bases, and 6 bases lay outside the gene matches. Per germline, CDR1 MNHEY and CDR2 SVGEGT. The CDR3 DNA follows: TGTGCCAGCAGTCACGTACAGGGGCTGAACACTGAAGCTTTCTTT. Amino acid sequence: CASSHVQGLNTEAFF.

The chain carries TRBV28 and TRBJ1-3; maybe TRBD1 (6 bases). The ends were cut back, 5 bases at V and 5 bases at J, with 13 bases in the middle. This CDR3 region has 14 residues. The germline V gene encodes CDR1 MDHEN and CDR2 SYDVKM. In DNA, the CDR3 is TGTGCCAGCAGTAGGCAGGGGAATAGAAACACCATATATTTT. Its translation: CASSRQGNRNTIYF.

The chain has TRBV18 and TRBJ1-1; 9 positions match TRBD1. Trimming cost V 2 bases and J 3 bases; bases outside gene matches: 13. This CDR3 comprises 18 residues. Germline CDR1 KGHSH, CDR2 LQKENI. The CDR3 DNA reads TGTGCCAGCTCACCAAACCGAGGTTCCAGACAGGGGGACACTGAAGCTTTCTTT. Translated: CASSPNRGSRQGDTEAFF. Full variable domain (rest looked up from reference TRBV18 and TRBJ1-1): NAGVMQNPRHLVRRRGQEARLRCSPMKGHSHVYWYRQLPEEGLKFMVYLQKENIIDESGMPKERFSAEFPKEGPSILRIQQVVRGDSAAYFCASSPNRGSRQGDTEAFFGQGTRLTVV.

CDR3 sequence (DNA): TGTGCCAGCAGCCGCCGGACAGTCGGTGAAAAACTGTTTTTT. Amino acids: CASSRRTVGEKLFF. The V call is TRBV7-8, the J call TRBJ1-4, with TRBD1 as a possible D gene (6 bases). This CDR3 comprises 14 residues. CDR1 and CDR2 from the germline V gene are SGHVS and FQNEAQ. Trimming shortened V by 5 bases and J by 7 bases, and 14 bases separated the two germline ends.

As regards this clone: This is likely a read error, given that the CDR3 carries no conserved phenylalanine or tryptophan at its end. The DNA is left out, because the CDR3 cannot be placed on it with certainty; the CDR3 is given as TCRdb lists it. The chain links TRBV11-2 to TRBJ1-2. CDR1 and CDR2 (germline): SGHAT, FQNNGV. The CDR3 region is 14 residues in length, termini included. The CDR3 here is CASSTLRGFRSPIL.

The chain combines TRBV18 with TRBJ2-6, with 11 bases identical to TRBD1. This CDR3 contains 19 residues. Looked up from germline, CDR1 is KGHSH and CDR2 is LQKENI. Trimming removed 6 bases from V and 2 bases from J; junction bases left unmatched: 12. The CDR3 loop is CASSPLSGTGGTGANVLTF. The CDR3 DNA follows: TGTGCCAGCTCCCCCCTCTCCGGGACAGGGGGAACTGGGGCCAACGTCCTGACTTTC.

This clone was observed a single time. This chain links TRBV3-1 (or the pseudogene TRBV3-2) with TRBJ2-1; D unresolved. The CDR3 consists of 12 residues. Trimming removed 2 bases from V and 11 bases from J, with 10 bases in between. From germline, CDR1 is LGHDT and CDR2 YNNKEL (reference sequence). This CDR3 is CASSQMGLKQFF. Here the CDR3 DNA reads TGTGCCAGCAGCCAAATGGGCCTTAAGCAGTTCTTC.

The V and J genes are TRBV3-1 (or the pseudogene TRBV3-2) and TRBJ1-4, with D possibly being TRBD1 (6 bases). Germline values: CDR1 LGHDT, CDR2 YNNKEL (reference sequence). This CDR3 comprises 19 residues. V lost 4 bases to trimming and J lost 0 bases, with 21 bases between them. CDR3 nucleotides: TGTGCCAGCAGCCCTCGAAATAAACAGGGCCTCACAACTAATGAAAAACTGTTTTTT. The encoded protein is CASSPRNKQGLTTNEKLFF.

Here the CDR3 DNA reads TGCGCCAGCAGCCAAGGGAGCACCGGGGAGCTGTTTTTT. Translation gives CASSQGSTGELFF. The chain employs TRBV4-1 and TRBJ2-2; D call uncertain. The CDR3 length is 13 residues. V lost 1 base to trimming and J lost 4 bases, with 4 bases between them. Germline loops: CDR1 MGHRA, CDR2 YSYEKL.

This clone occurred a few times. This chain uses TRBV13 with TRBJ1-5; TRBD1 is a possible D gene (5 bases). V lost 0 bases, J lost 4 bases, and 13 bases lay in between. CDR3 length: 16 residues. The germline CDR1 and CDR2 sequences are PRHDT and FYEKMQ (reference sequence). The CDR3 reads CASSLGRSGGNQPQHF. The CDR3 nucleotides are TGTGCCAGCAGCTTAGGGCGCAGCGGGGGAAATCAGCCCCAGCATTTT.

The chain joins TRBV6-2 or TRBV6-3 to TRBJ1-4; no clear D gene. The ends were cut back, 0 bases at V and 4 bases at J, with 9 bases in the middle. The CDR3 spans 15 residues. The germline V gene encodes CDR1 MNHEY and CDR2 SVGEGT. CDR3 in amino acids: CASSYSLGSNEKLFF. CDR3 DNA sequence: TGTGCCAGCAGTTACTCCTTGGGCAGTAATGAAAAACTGTTTTTT.

This clone occurred once. The genes are TRBV7-9 and TRBJ2-7, with 7 bases fitting TRBD2. In germline, CDR1 is SEHNR, CDR2 FQNEAQ (reference sequence). The CDR3 extends over 14 amino acids. Germline trimming cut 6 bases from V and 3 bases from J; bases unmatched to any gene: 8. The CDR3 sequence is CASSLAALFYEQYF. CDR3 sequence (DNA): TGTGCCAGCAGTCTAGCGGCGCTATTCTACGAGCAGTACTTC.

This clone came up a few times. The V gene is TRBV19, the J gene TRBJ1-1, with 9 bases that match TRBD1. The ends lost 7 bases at V and 4 bases at J; junction bases unmatched: 7. CDR3 length: 14 amino acids. CDR1 is LNHDA, CDR2 SQIVND, per germline (reference sequence). CDR3 DNA sequence: TGTGCCAGTACCAACGACAGGGGGACCACTGAAGCTTTCTTT. Translating gives CASTNDRGTTEAFF.

V gene TRBV9 combines with J gene TRBJ1-4, with 7 bases that match TRBD1. V lost 3 bases to trimming and J lost 4 bases; unmatched junction nucleotides: 3. Germline V gives CDR1 SGDLS, CDR2 YYNGEE. This CDR3 contains 14 residues. The CDR3 region has the DNA TGTGCCAGCAGCGCGGGACAGCTTAATGAAAAACTGTTTTTT. It codes for CASSAGQLNEKLFF. Using reference TRBV9 and TRBJ1-4 for the parts outside the CDR3, the full variable domain is DSGVTQTPKHLITATGQRVTLRCSPRSGDLSVYWYQQSLDQGLQFLIQYYNGEERAKGNILERFSAQQFPDLHSELNLSSLELGDSALYFCASSAGQLNEKLFFGSGTQLSVL.

This chain joins TRBV7-2 and TRBJ1-2, with D possibly being TRBD1 (5 bases). Germline V gene data show CDR1 as SGHTA and CDR2 as FQGNSA. The CDR3 spans 14 residues. Trimming cost V 1 base and J 6 bases, with 12 bases left between them. CDR3 amino acids: CASSLVLRENGYTF. CDR3 in DNA: TGTGCCAGCAGCTTAGTCCTCAGGGAAAATGGCTACACCTTC. Using reference TRBV7-2 and TRBJ1-2 for the parts outside the CDR3, the full variable domain is GAGVSQSPSNKVTEKGKDVELRCDPISGHTALYWYRQSLGQGLEFLIYFQGNSAPDKSGLPSDRFSAERTGGSVSTLTIQRTQQEDSAVYLCASSLVLRENGYTFGSGTRLTVV.

This chain connects TRBV25-1 to TRBJ1-1; D is possibly TRBD1 (5 bases). The CDR3 is made up of 12 amino acids. CDR1 and CDR2 from the germline V gene are MGHDK and SYGVNS. Trimming stripped 8 bases from V and 8 bases from J, with 15 bases between. The CDR3 coding sequence is TGTGCCAGCGCTCTTAGGGGTGGAGAAGCTTTCTTT. Its protein product is CASALRGGEAFF.

CDR3 amino acids: CASSKPGDLTDTQYF. The CDR3 nucleotides are TGTGCCAGTAGTAAGCCAGGGGACCTCACAGATACGCAGTATTTT. The chain combines TRBV19 with TRBJ2-3, with D perhaps TRBD1 (6 bases). The CDR3 is 15 residues long. Trimming removed 4 bases from V and 2 bases from J, with 13 bases in between. The germline V gene has CDR1 LNHDA and CDR2 SQIVND (reference sequence).